This entry lists 22 T cell receptor beta chains sequenced from one sample in a study of PD-1 blockade in classical Hodgkin lymphoma. Sequencing was performed with immunoSEQ multiplex PCR; in TCRdb, only in-frame clones are kept and a portion is missing. Of 30,000 to 45,000 clones in the sample, around 70% were seen once. Patients all relapsed after autologous stem cell transplantation, and there was variation in brentuximab vedotin exposure. This specimen was peripheral blood mononuclear cells (PBMCs), taken before the second cycle of nivolumab. Receptors were obtained from a human donor with classical Hodgkin lymphoma.

The CDR3 protein is CASSLDRGQYNEQFF. The CDR3 DNA sequence: TGTGCCAGCAGCCTCGACAGGGGGCAGTACAATGAGCAGTTCTTC. V gene TRBV7-3 combines with J gene TRBJ2-1, with 10 bases lining up with TRBD1. The CDR3 contains 15 residues. CDR1 SGHTA and CDR2 FQGTGA come from the germline V gene. V lost 5 bases, J lost 4 bases, and 5 bases stayed unmatched. The full variable domain, with the rest looked up from reference TRBV7-3 and TRBJ2-1, is GAGVSQTPSNKVTEKGKYVELRCDPISGHTALYWYRQSLGQGPEFLIYFQGTGAADDSGLPNDRFFAVRPEGSVSTLKIQRTERGDSAVYLCASSLDRGQYNEQFFGPGTRLTVL.

The chain links TRBV6-5 to TRBJ1-1; no clear D. CDR1 and CDR2 from the germline V gene are MNHEY and SVGAGI. Trimming left V 3 bases short and J 0 bases short, with 8 bases between. CDR3 size: 14 residues. The CDR3 reads CASSYQVLNTEAFF. The CDR3 DNA reads TGTGCCAGCAGTTATCAGGTCTTGAACACTGAAGCTTTCTTT.

CDR3 in DNA: TGTGCCAGCAGTTTAATGCGGACAGGTTGGGGGGACAATGAGCAGTTCTTC. Encoded protein: CASSLMRTGWGDNEQFF. This chain connects TRBV27 to TRBJ2-1; perhaps TRBD1 as D (7 bases). The V gene lost 2 bases and the J gene lost 5 bases, with 19 bases spanning the gap. The CDR3 length is 17 residues. Germline CDR1 MNHEY, CDR2 SMNVEV (reference sequence).

The chain uses TRBV19 and TRBJ2-7; tentatively, D is TRBD1 (6 bases). V dropped 4 bases and J dropped 3 bases, with 13 bases sitting between them. The CDR3 loop spans 14 amino acids. CDR1 is LNHDA and CDR2 is SQIVND in the germline V gene (reference sequence). The DNA of the CDR3 is TGTGCCAGTAGTACCCCGGGACATAGCTACGAGCAGTACTTC. This encodes CASSTPGHSYEQYF.

The chain recombines TRBV4-2 with TRBJ2-1, with TRBD1 matching 9 bases. V lost 0 bases and J lost 8; bases outside the gene matches: 8. CDR1 and CDR2 from the germline V gene are LGHNA and YNFKEQ. The CDR3 has 16 residues. CDR3 region: CASSQDGVGQGYEQFF. The CDR3 region has the DNA TGTGCCAGCAGCCAAGATGGGGTGGGACAGGGTTATGAGCAGTTCTTC.

The CDR3 region has the DNA TGCGCCAGCAACCCGAACGCTGTGGCAGCTAACTATGGCTACACCTTC. This encodes CASNPNAVAANYGYTF. The rearrangement uses TRBV4-3 and TRBJ1-2; D gene uncertain. Trimming took 7 bases from V and 0 from J, leaving 18 bases between them. Germline V gives CDR1 LGHNA, CDR2 YSLEER. This CDR3 spans 16 amino acids.

This chain connects TRBV11-2 to TRBJ2-1; TRBD1 matches at 7 bases. The CDR3 runs 11 residues. Germline CDR1 reads SGHAT; CDR2 reads FQNNGV. Trimming took 4 bases from V and 9 from J; bases not matched to a gene: 0. The CDR3 nucleotides are TGTGCCAGCAGCTCAGGGGGTGAGCAGTTCTTC. It codes for CASSSGGEQFF.

V and J are TRBV10-3 and TRBJ2-7, with a tentative D call TRBD1 (5 bases). With 4 bases removed from V and 1 base from J, the gap between germline ends came to 8 bases. The germline V gene encodes CDR1 ENHRY and CDR2 SYGVKD. The CDR3 length is 13 residues. This chain's CDR3 is CAISGTFSYEQYF. The CDR3 DNA reads TGTGCCATCAGTGGGACATTTTCCTACGAGCAGTACTTC.

The rearrangement uses TRBV5-6 and TRBJ1-5; no clear D. This CDR3 region has 15 residues. Germline CDR1 reads SGHDT; CDR2 reads YYEEEE. The ends were cut back, 1 base at V and 3 bases at J, with 11 bases in the middle. This chain's CDR3 is CASSLNPGANQPQHF. DNA of the CDR3: TGTGCCAGCAGCTTGAATCCAGGTGCCAATCAGCCCCAGCATTTT.

The chain combines TRBV27 with TRBJ2-7; 10 positions match TRBD1. Per germline, CDR1 MNHEY and CDR2 SMNVEV (reference sequence). This CDR3 is 14 amino acids long. V lost 8 bases and J lost 4; bases outside the gene matches: 8. CDR3: CASGAGTGDYEQYF. CDR3 coding DNA: TGTGCCAGCGGGGCCGGGACAGGGGATTACGAGCAGTACTTC.

The V call is TRBV7-6, the J call TRBJ1-1, with D possibly matching TRBD1 (5 bases). This CDR3 spans 15 amino acids. Trimming cost V 7 bases and J 2 bases, with 17 bases left between them. The V gene's germline CDR1 is SGHVS and CDR2 FNYEAQ. The CDR3 here is CASTLGVGANTEAFF. In DNA form, the CDR3 reads TGTGCCAGCACCCTAGGGGTAGGGGCCAACACTGAAGCTTTCTTT.

Regarding this clone: The germline gene is not matched at one end of the junction; a read error may be the cause. The same CDR3 can be traced to other DNA sequences in this sample. J is TRBJ2-2 and V is TRBV18; the D call may be TRBD1 or TRBD2 (5 bases each). Germline assignment: CDR1 KGHSH and CDR2 LQKENI. CDR3 length: 15 amino acids. This CDR3 is CASSPTDDGTGELFF. CDR3 nucleotides: TGTGCCAGCTCACCGACAGACGACGGGACCGGGGAGTTGTTTTTT.

The chain links TRBV5-6 to TRBJ1-6; TRBD1 might be the D (5 bases). This CDR3 is built from 15 residues. Trimming removed 2 bases at V and 4 bases at J, with 10 bases between. Germline assignment: CDR1 SGHDT and CDR2 YYEEEE. CDR3 sequence reads: CASSLRQLYNSPLHF. The CDR3 DNA reads as TGTGCCAGCAGCTTAAGACAGCTTTATAATTCACCCCTCCACTTT.

The rearrangement joins TRBV6-1 to TRBJ2-5, with 7 bases matching TRBD1. CDR1 MNHNS and CDR2 SASEGT come from the germline V gene. The V segment lost 8 bases and the J segment 4 bases; nucleotides outside the gene matches: 7. This CDR3 is 13 amino acids long. CDR3 residues: CASRTGVGETQYF. In nucleotides, the CDR3 is TGTGCCAGCCGTACAGGGGTCGGAGAGACCCAGTACTTC.

This clone was recorded once. The chain links TRBV4-1 to TRBJ2-5, with D uncertain. The CDR3 sequence is 14 residues long. Trimming left V 3 bases short and J 4 bases short, with 12 bases between. Germline-derived CDR1 and CDR2 are MGHRA and YSYEKL. CDR3 bases: TGCGCCAGCAGCCACACGAGGCTCTTAGAGACCCAGTACTTC. Encoded protein: CASSHTRLLETQYF.

This clone has a single count. The J gene is TRBJ2-3, the V gene TRBV4-3; 16 bases agree with TRBD2. CDR1 and CDR2 from the germline V gene are LGHNA and YSLEER. This CDR3 contains 18 residues. J lost 4 bases, V lost 1 base, and 5 bases had no gene match. CDR3 in DNA: TGCGCCAGCAGCCAAGGGGAGGGACTAGCGGGGGGGCCAGATACGCAGTATTTT. Its translation: CASSQGEGLAGGPDTQYF.

By sample fraction, this clone is medium-sized. The chain joins TRBV6-1 to TRBJ2-7, with a possible D match to TRBD1 (5 bases). V lost 5 bases, J lost 3 bases, and 17 bases lay in between. This CDR3 spans 15 amino acids. The V gene's germline CDR1 is MNHNS and CDR2 SASEGT. The DNA for the CDR3 is TGTGCCAGCAGTCCTTCCGACAGTTCGTTCTACGAGCAGTACTTC. Encoded protein: CASSPSDSSFYEQYF.

This chain joins TRBV19 and TRBJ1-4; 11 nucleotides agree with TRBD1. The V and J ends lost 8 bases and 5 bases, in that order; junction bases with no gene match: 7. The germline gives CDR1 LNHDA, CDR2 SQIVND (reference sequence). CDR3 length: 15 residues. This CDR3 reads CASGGTGGNNEKLFF. The DNA of the CDR3 is TGTGCCAGTGGCGGGACAGGGGGTAACAATGAAAAACTGTTTTTT.

This clone has more than one count but fewer than ten. This chain connects TRBV2 to TRBJ1-5, with a weak D call TRBD1 (5 bases). V was shortened by 11 bases and J by 1 base, with 15 bases between the two germline ends. This CDR3 spans 14 amino acids. The germline CDR1 and CDR2 sequences are SNHLY and FYNNEI. This CDR3 reads CAGGSGRSNQPQHF. CDR3 DNA sequence: TGTGCCGGGGGATCGGGGAGGAGCAATCAGCCCCAGCATTTT.

The J gene is TRBJ2-7, the V gene TRBV19, with 7 bases that match TRBD1. The CDR3 extends over 15 amino acids. With 7 bases clipped from V and 2 bases from J, the junction kept 11 bases outside the gene matches. The germline gives CDR1 LNHDA, CDR2 SQIVND (reference sequence). The CDR3 reads CASTLGWDSAYEQYF. CDR3 DNA: TGTGCCAGTACCTTGGGTTGGGACAGCGCCTACGAGCAGTACTTC. The full variable domain, with the rest looked up from reference TRBV19 and TRBJ2-7, is DGGITQSPKYLFRKEGQNVTLSCEQNLNHDAMYWYRQDPGQGLRLIYYSQIVNDFQKGDIAEGYSVSREKKESFPLTVTSAQKNPTAFYLCASTLGWDSAYEQYFGPGTRLTVT.

This chain joins TRBV11-3 and TRBJ1-1; TRBD1 might be the D (5 bases). Germline V gene sequence: CDR1 SGHNT, CDR2 YENEEA. V shed 0 bases and J shed 0 bases, with 8 bases lying between them. This CDR3 is 15 amino acids long. The CDR3 sequence is CASSLDQGVNTEAFF. The CDR3, as DNA: TGTGCCAGCAGCTTAGACCAGGGAGTGAACACTGAAGCTTTCTTT.

This chain links TRBV7-2 with TRBJ1-5; D gene unclear. The CDR3 is made up of 12 amino acids. Per the germline V gene, CDR1 is SGHTA and CDR2 is FQGNSA. V gave up 1 base and J gave up 9 bases, with 7 bases separating them. The CDR3 spells CASSLGQSPQHF. The DNA for the CDR3 is TGTGCCAGCAGCTTAGGACAATCGCCCCAGCATTTT. Supplemented by reference TRBV7-2 and TRBJ1-5, the full variable domain reads GAGVSQSPSNKVTEKGKDVELRCDPISGHTALYWYRQSLGQGLEFLIYFQGNSAPDKSGLPSDRFSAERTGGSVSTLTIQRTQQEDSAVYLCASSLGQSPQHFGDGTRLSIL.